This TCR beta chain was recovered during a study of control samples from healthy donors and cancer patients. This table comes from immunoSEQ multiplex PCR, and its TCRdb copy is limited to in-frame clones, with some not included. The sample contains fewer than 120,000 clones, more than 75% of which appear only once. Germline-derived CDR1 and CDR2 are MNHEY and SVGEGT. The CDR3 has 14 amino acids. The ends were cut back, 5 bases at V and 1 base at J, with 11 bases in the middle. The sequencing input was PBMCs. The clonotype originates from a woman aged 60-75 years with lung cancer. This rearrangement joins TRBV6-2 or TRBV6-3 to TRBJ2-5; D might be TRBD2 (5 bases). In DNA, the CDR3 is TGTGCCAGCAGTCCGCGAGGGTTCCAAGAGACCCAGTACTTC. Protein sequence: CASSPRGFQETQYF.